The sequence of this T cell receptor (beta chain) was determined in a study of cytomegalovirus exposure and HLA in healthy donors. The PCR was carried out with 60 Vbeta primers and 13 Jbeta primers. Here immunoSEQ multiplex PCR was the method, and the copy in TCRdb shows in-frame clones only, minus some. Seen here are 95,000 to 150,000 clones, 75% to 90% observed once, and the top ten hold around 2%. The CDR3 contains 13 residues. CDR1 is SNHLY and CDR2 is FYNNEI in the germline V gene. V dropped 6 bases and J dropped 1 base, with 9 bases sitting between them. The chain employs TRBV2 and TRBJ2-5; no reliable D call. The sequenced sample consisted of PBMCs. The TCR sequence derives from a man aged 25-45 years in good health and CMV-seronegative. CDR3 residues: CASSPGIQETQYF. CDR3 DNA: TGTGCCAGCAGCCCCGGTATCCAAGAGACCCAGTACTTC.